The 25 T cell receptor beta chains below were found in one sample sequenced in a study of T cell repertoires in cytomegalovirus infection. A single record per CDR3 protein comes from TCRdb applying MiXCR to the reads. The data hold 680,000 or so distinct CDR3 sequences, with approximately 33% observed a single time. Their target antigens are unknown. Here the sequenced sample was cultured PBMCs, taken from culture after CMV antigen stimulation. The receptors were sampled from a human donor in good health (CMV status not recorded). Some clones in this sample may be carry-over from other donors' samples.

The chain uses TRBV2 and TRBJ2-4; D ambiguous. CDR1 is SNHLY, CDR2 FYNNEI, per germline. This CDR3 has 14 residues. V gave up 5 bases and J gave up 3 bases, with 11 bases separating them. CDR3 residues: CASSLHTSKNIQYF. The CDR3 DNA sequence: TGTGCCAGCAGTCTACACACAAGCAAAAACATTCAGTACTTC. Using reference TRBV2 and TRBJ2-4 for the parts outside the CDR3, the full variable domain is EPEVTQTPSHQVTQMGQEVILRCVPISNHLYFYWYRQILGQKVEFLVSFYNNEISEKSEIFDDQFSVERPDGSNFTLKIRSTKLEDSAMYFCASSLHTSKNIQYFGAGTRLSVL.

This clonotype was found many times. The CDR3 DNA follows: TGTGCCAGCAGCTCCATAGGACAGGGGGATCTAGCAGATACGCAGTATTTT. Protein sequence: CASSSIGQGDLADTQYF. The chain employs TRBV7-8 and TRBJ2-3, with 10 bases that match TRBD1. V shed 4 bases, J shed 4 bases, and the junction held 11 bases outside the gene matches. Germline CDR1 SGHVS, CDR2 FQNEAQ. The CDR3 length is 17 residues.

The chain links TRBV6-1 to TRBJ2-5; TRBD1 matches at 11 bases. The CDR3 is 16 residues long. Trimming cost V 6 bases and J 5 bases; bases outside gene matches: 11. Germline V gene sequence: CDR1 MNHNS, CDR2 SASEGT. CDR3 nucleotides: TGTGCCAGCAGCCGGACTCCGGGACAGGGGGGGGAGACCCAGTACTTC. This codes for CASSRTPGQGGETQYF.

This clonotype was picked up a small number of times. CDR3 nucleotide sequence: TGTGCCAGCAGCCTTACCCCAGGGGCTAGCACAGATACGCAGTATTTT. Protein: CASSLTPGASTDTQYF. The chain employs TRBV7-6 and TRBJ2-3; maybe TRBD1 (6 bases). There are 16 residues in the CDR3. V lost 5 bases and J lost 0, with 15 bases in between. From germline, CDR1 is SGHVS and CDR2 FNYEAQ.

The chain joins TRBV7-2 to TRBJ2-7; D gene ambiguous. The CDR3 contains 13 residues. The germline V gene has CDR1 SGHTA and CDR2 FQGNSA. Trimming removed 4 bases at V and 2 bases at J, with 9 bases between. CDR3 sequence: CASSSDGTYEQYF. In DNA, the CDR3 is TGTGCCAGCAGCTCCGATGGGACCTACGAGCAGTACTTC.

This clonotype has at least ten counts. The chain recombines TRBV7-2 with TRBJ2-1; D is possibly TRBD2 (6 bases). This CDR3 is built from 17 residues. The germline V gene has CDR1 SGHTA and CDR2 FQGNSA. V gave up 0 bases and J gave up 9 bases, with 21 bases separating them. The CDR3 sequence is CASSLAEGTHGISEQFF. The CDR3 DNA follows: TGTGCCAGCAGCTTAGCGGAGGGCACCCATGGAATTAGTGAGCAGTTCTTC.

The chain joins TRBV19 to TRBJ1-2, with 7 nucleotides matching TRBD1. This CDR3 is built from 13 residues. After removal of 9 bases from V and 1 base from J, the junction contained 5 bases not matched to a gene. Germline assignment: CDR1 LNHDA and CDR2 SQIVND (reference sequence). CDR3 sequence: CASRDSVNYGYTF. For the CDR3, the DNA is TGTGCCAGCAGGGACAGCGTTAACTATGGCTACACCTTC.

V is TRBV4-3 and J is TRBJ2-3, with D uncertain. Germline V lookup: CDR1 LGHNA, CDR2 YSLEER. The V gene lost 3 bases and the J gene lost 6 bases, with 10 bases spanning the gap. The CDR3 contains 13 residues. CDR3 DNA sequence: TGCGCCAGCAGCCATGCCCGGCGGGATACGCAGTATTTT. Protein: CASSHARRDTQYF.

Points on this clonotype: Sequence at one end of the junction differs from germline and may be a read error. The chain recombines TRBV4-3 with TRBJ2-7, with 10 positions matching TRBD2. CDR1 is LGHNA, CDR2 YSLEER, per germline. The CDR3 totals 15 residues. Written as DNA, the CDR3 is TGCGCCAGCAGTCAAGTACTAGCGGGGAGCTGGGAGCAGTACTTC. Amino acids: CASSQVLAGSWEQYF.

This clonotype was seen many times. This chain links TRBV7-2 with TRBJ1-5, with D uncertain. The CDR3 runs 17 residues. Germline loops: CDR1 SGHTA, CDR2 FQGNSA. With 1 base removed from V and 0 bases from J, the gap between germline ends came to 13 bases. CDR3 region: CASSLGPTRYSNQPQHF. The CDR3 DNA follows: TGTGCCAGCAGCTTAGGACCGACGCGATATAGCAATCAGCCCCAGCATTTT.

A few counts support this clonotype. This chain connects TRBV11-2 to TRBJ2-1, with 8 bases matching TRBD2. The CDR3 has 15 amino acids. Germline V lookup: CDR1 SGHAT, CDR2 FQNNGV. V was clipped by 5 bases and J by 5 bases; unmatched bases: 8. CDR3: CASSRAGVKDNEQFF. The CDR3 nucleotides read TGTGCCAGCAGCCGAGCGGGAGTAAAGGACAATGAGCAGTTCTTC. Complete variable domain (other parts from reference TRBV11-2 and TRBJ2-1): EAGVAQSPRYKIIEKRQSVAFWCNPISGHATLYWYQQILGQGPKLLIQFQNNGVVDDSQLPKDRFSAERLKGVDSTLKIQPAKLEDSAVYLCASSRAGVKDNEQFFGPGTRLTVL.

The chain uses TRBV28 and TRBJ1-2, with D possibly TRBD1 on 6 matching bases. Deletions cut 3 bases from V and 7 bases from J, with 15 bases between. The CDR3 extends over 14 amino acids. Per the germline V gene, CDR1 is MDHEN and CDR2 is SYDVKM. The CDR3, as DNA: TGTGCCAGCAGTTTCCTTGCAGGAGGGGGTGGCTACACCTTC. Translated: CASSFLAGGGGYTF.

With respect to this clonotype: A read error may account for a junction end that differs from germline. The chain couples TRBV6-5 to TRBJ1-1, with D tentatively TRBD1 (5 bases). Germline assignment: CDR1 MNHEY and CDR2 SVGAGI. The CDR3 covers 13 residues. The CDR3 protein is CASSYGATTEGFF. CDR3 coding DNA: TGTGCCAGCAGTTACGGGGCGACCACTGAAGGTTTCTTT.

The chain joins TRBV2 to TRBJ2-7; D may match TRBD1 or TRBD2 (5 bases each). Germline-derived CDR1 and CDR2 are SNHLY and FYNNEI. The CDR3 spans 16 residues. The V gene lost 1 base and the J gene lost 4 bases, with 17 bases spanning the gap. The CDR3 DNA reads TGTGCCAGCAGTGAAGAGAGGGGCGGAAAAGGGTACGAGCAGTACTTC. It is translated as CASSEERGGKGYEQYF.

This sequence joins TRBV6-2 or TRBV6-3 and TRBJ2-1, with D uncertain. Deletions cut 11 bases from V and 0 bases from J, with 14 bases between. The CDR3 contains 14 residues. Germline V gene lookup returns CDR1 MNHEY and CDR2 SVGEGT. Here the CDR3 DNA reads TGTGCCTGGGCGCGCCCCAGCTCCTACAATGAGCAGTTCTTC. The encoded protein is CAWARPSSYNEQFF.

This clonotype was found a few times. The V and J genes are TRBV12-3 or TRBV12-4 and TRBJ1-5; no definite D call. The CDR3 has 15 residues. V was cut by 6 bases and J by 3 bases, with 15 bases left in between. CDR3 nucleotide sequence: TGTGCCAGCAGCCCGAGGCAGATTACCAATCAGCCCCAGCATTTT. Protein: CASSPRQITNQPQHF.

There are a few counts of this clonotype. This rearrangement joins TRBV11-2 to TRBJ2-1, with D unresolved. V was clipped by 0 bases and J by 0 bases, with 12 bases between them. The CDR3 contains 17 residues. Per the germline V gene, CDR1 is SGHAT and CDR2 is FQNNGV. The CDR3 DNA follows: TGTGCCAGCAGCTTAGAGGACCCCCGTACCTCCTACAATGAGCAGTTCTTC. It translates to CASSLEDPRTSYNEQFF.

V gene TRBV7-2 combines with J gene TRBJ2-1; D is perhaps TRBD1 (6 bases). This CDR3 is built from 13 residues. Germline lookup yields CDR1 SGHTA and CDR2 FQGNSA. Trimming left V 5 bases short and J 8 bases short, with 13 bases between. This chain's CDR3 is CASSVQGWYEQFF. DNA for the CDR3: TGTGCCAGCAGCGTACAGGGTTGGTATGAGCAGTTCTTC.

This clonotype has a count of ten or more. The gene calls are TRBV7-2 and TRBJ2-2; D unclear. V shed 1 base and J shed 2 bases, with 5 bases lying between them. CDR1 and CDR2 (germline): SGHTA, FQGNSA. The CDR3 covers 14 residues. The CDR3 sequence: CASSLDPNTGELFF. The CDR3 coding sequence is TGTGCCAGCAGCTTAGATCCCAACACCGGGGAGCTGTTTTTT. The variable domain in full, completed from reference TRBV7-2 and TRBJ2-2, reads GAGVSQSPSNKVTEKGKDVELRCDPISGHTALYWYRQSLGQGLEFLIYFQGNSAPDKSGLPSDRFSAERTGGSVSTLTIQRTQQEDSAVYLCASSLDPNTGELFFGEGSRLTVL.

V gene TRBV20-1 combines with J gene TRBJ1-1; D not certain. From germline, CDR1 is DFQATT and CDR2 SNEGSKA (reference sequence). The ends were cut back, 4 bases at V and 4 bases at J, with 7 bases in the middle. The CDR3 loop spans 11 amino acids. CDR3 DNA sequence: TGCAGTGCTACCCTCGGCACTGAAGCTTTCTTT. Translation: CSATLGTEAFF.

This clonotype was found a few times. In DNA form, the CDR3 reads TGTGCCAGCAGTGCACGGGGGTACAATGAGCAGTTCTTC. Its translation: CASSARGYNEQFF. The V and J genes are TRBV6-1 and TRBJ2-1, with D possibly being TRBD2 (6 bases). Trimming took off 4 bases at V and 4 bases at J, with 8 bases between the two ends. Germline V CDR1 and CDR2: MNHNS, SASEGT. The CDR3 extends over 13 amino acids.

This clonotype appeared a few times. The chain links TRBV7-9 to TRBJ2-1, with 8 positions matching TRBD1. This CDR3 has 15 amino acids. CDR1 SEHNR and CDR2 FQNEAQ come from the germline V gene (reference sequence). V gave up 3 bases and J gave up 2 bases; unmatched junction bases: 3. The CDR3 spells CASSFWDRTYNEQFF. Written as DNA, the CDR3 is TGTGCCAGCAGCTTTTGGGACAGGACCTACAATGAGCAGTTCTTC.

The J gene is TRBJ1-5, the V gene TRBV6-6, with a tentative D call TRBD1 (6 bases). Trimming left V 7 bases short and J 0 bases short, with 22 bases between. The CDR3 totals 18 residues. Germline V gene sequence: CDR1 MNHNY, CDR2 SVGAGI (reference sequence). CDR3 sequence (DNA): TGTGCCAGCACCCAAATGAGGGGGGCAGCGTATAGCAATCAGCCCCAGCATTTT. Amino acids: CASTQMRGAAYSNQPQHF.

The chain carries TRBV27 and TRBJ1-5; 10 bases are shared with TRBD1. Losses at the gene ends were 6 bases for V and 7 bases for J; bases not matched to a gene: 6. Germline V CDR1 and CDR2: MNHEY, SMNVEV (reference sequence). This CDR3 is 14 amino acids long. For the CDR3, the DNA is TGTGCCAGCAGAGTGACAGGGGGCGACCAGCCCCAGCATTTT. This gives the protein CASRVTGGDQPQHF.

CDR3: CASTSDSSTDTQYF. The CDR3 DNA reads TGTGCCAGCACCTCGGACAGTAGCACAGATACGCAGTATTTT. V and J are TRBV7-2 and TRBJ2-3; D is possibly TRBD1 (6 bases). The ends were cut back, 7 bases at V and 0 bases at J, with 11 bases in the middle. This CDR3 region has 14 residues. Per germline, CDR1 SGHTA and CDR2 FQGNSA.